The present entry profiles one TCR beta chain with its context. Trimming took 4 bases from V and 4 from J, leaving 14 bases between them. The length of the CDR3 is 14 residues. Germline CDR1 is SGDLS and CDR2 is YYNGEE. The PCR ran on 60 Vbeta and 13 Jbeta primers. Repertoires were generated with immunoSEQ multiplex PCR, while TCRdb's copy carries only in-frame clones and drops some. The sample lists about 190,000 clones; roughly four fifths were seen once. The data are from a study of cytomegalovirus exposure and HLA in healthy donors. The chain is built from TRBV9 and TRBJ1-1; D is unresolved. The specimen sequenced was PBMCs. This TCR was sampled from a woman aged 25 to 39 in good health and CMV-seropositive. The chain's CDR3 is CASSSGTSGTEAFF. CDR3 DNA: TGTGCCAGCAGCTCCGGCACGTCGGGCACTGAAGCTTTCTTT.